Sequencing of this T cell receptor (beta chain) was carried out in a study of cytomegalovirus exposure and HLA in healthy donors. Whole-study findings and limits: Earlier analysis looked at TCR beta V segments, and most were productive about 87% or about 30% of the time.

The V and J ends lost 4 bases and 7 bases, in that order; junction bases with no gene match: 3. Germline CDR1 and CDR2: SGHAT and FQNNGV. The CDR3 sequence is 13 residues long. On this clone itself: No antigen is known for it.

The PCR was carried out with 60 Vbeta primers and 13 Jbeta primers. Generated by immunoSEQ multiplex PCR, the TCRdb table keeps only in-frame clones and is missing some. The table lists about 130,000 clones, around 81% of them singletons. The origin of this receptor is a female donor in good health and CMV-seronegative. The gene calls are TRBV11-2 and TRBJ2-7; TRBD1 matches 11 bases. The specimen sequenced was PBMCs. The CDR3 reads CASSSGQGAEQYF. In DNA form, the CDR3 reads TGTGCCAGCAGCTCCGGACAGGGGGCTGAGCAGTACTTC. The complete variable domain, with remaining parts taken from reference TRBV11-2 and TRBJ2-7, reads EAGVAQSPRYKIIEKRQSVAFWCNPISGHATLYWYQQILGQGPKLLIQFQNNGVVDDSQLPKDRFSAERLKGVDSTLKIQPAKLEDSAVYLCASSSGQGAEQYFGPGTRLTVT.